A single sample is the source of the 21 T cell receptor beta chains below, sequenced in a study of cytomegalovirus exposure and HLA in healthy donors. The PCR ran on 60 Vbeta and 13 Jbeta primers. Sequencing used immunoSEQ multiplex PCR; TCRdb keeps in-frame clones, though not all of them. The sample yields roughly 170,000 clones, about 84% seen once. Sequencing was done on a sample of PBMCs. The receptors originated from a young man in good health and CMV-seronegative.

The CDR3 DNA is TGTGCCAGCAGCTCCGCCCGACAGGCTGGGGCCAACGTCCTGACTTTC. Translating it yields CASSSARQAGANVLTF. The chain joins TRBV7-8 to TRBJ2-6; a weak D match, TRBD1 (6 bases). Looked up from germline, CDR1 is SGHVS and CDR2 is FQNEAQ. Trimming stripped 4 bases from V and 2 bases from J, with 12 bases between. The CDR3 extends over 16 amino acids.

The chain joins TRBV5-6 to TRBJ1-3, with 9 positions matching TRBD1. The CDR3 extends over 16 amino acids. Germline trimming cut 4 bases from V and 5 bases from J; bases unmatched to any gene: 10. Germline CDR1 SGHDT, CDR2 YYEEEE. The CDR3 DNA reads TGTGCCAGCAGCCGAGGGACAGGGACTGGAAGAAACACCATATATTTT. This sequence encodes CASSRGTGTGRNTIYF.

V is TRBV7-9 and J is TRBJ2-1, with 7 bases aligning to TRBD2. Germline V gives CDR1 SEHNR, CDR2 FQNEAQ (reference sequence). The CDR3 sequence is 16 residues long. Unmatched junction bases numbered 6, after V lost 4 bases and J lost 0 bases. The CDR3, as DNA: TGTGCCAGCAGCTCTAGCGGATGGAGCTCCTACAATGAGCAGTTCTTC. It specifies CASSSSGWSSYNEQFF.

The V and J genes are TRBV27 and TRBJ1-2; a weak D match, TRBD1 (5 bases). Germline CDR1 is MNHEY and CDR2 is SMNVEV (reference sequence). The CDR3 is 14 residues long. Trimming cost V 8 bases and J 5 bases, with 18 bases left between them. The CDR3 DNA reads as TGTGCCAGCGGGCTTACAGAGGGGAGGTATGGCTACACCTTC. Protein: CASGLTEGRYGYTF.

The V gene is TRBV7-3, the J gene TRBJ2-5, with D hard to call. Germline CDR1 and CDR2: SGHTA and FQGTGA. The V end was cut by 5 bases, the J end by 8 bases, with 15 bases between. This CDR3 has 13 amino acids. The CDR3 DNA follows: TGTGCCAGCAGCCCTAATACTCTAGGAACCCAGTACTTC. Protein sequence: CASSPNTLGTQYF.

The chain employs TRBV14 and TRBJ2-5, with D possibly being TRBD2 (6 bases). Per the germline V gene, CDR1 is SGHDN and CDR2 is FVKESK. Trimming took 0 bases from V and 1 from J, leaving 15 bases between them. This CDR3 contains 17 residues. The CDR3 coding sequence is TGTGCCAGCAGCCAAGAACTCCTAGGAGGGCCCCAAGAGACCCAGTACTTC. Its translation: CASSQELLGGPQETQYF.

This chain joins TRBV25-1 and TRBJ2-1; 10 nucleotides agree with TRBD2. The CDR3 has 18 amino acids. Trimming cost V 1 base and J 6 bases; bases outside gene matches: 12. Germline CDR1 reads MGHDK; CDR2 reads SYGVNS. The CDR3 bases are TGTGCCAGCAGTGAATGGGTTAGGACTAGCGGAATCCGCAATGAGCAGTTCTTC. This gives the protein CASSEWVRTSGIRNEQFF.

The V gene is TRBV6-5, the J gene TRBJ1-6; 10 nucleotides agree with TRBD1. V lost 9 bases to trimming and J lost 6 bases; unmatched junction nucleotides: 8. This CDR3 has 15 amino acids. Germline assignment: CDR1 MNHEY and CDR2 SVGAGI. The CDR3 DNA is TGTGCCAGTTCGAAGGGACAGGGGTTTAATTCACCCCTCCACTTT. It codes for CASSKGQGFNSPLHF.

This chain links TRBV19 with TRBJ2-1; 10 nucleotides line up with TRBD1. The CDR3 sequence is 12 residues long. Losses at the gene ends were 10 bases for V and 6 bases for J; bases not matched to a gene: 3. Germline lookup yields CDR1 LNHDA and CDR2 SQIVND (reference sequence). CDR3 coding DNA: TGTGCCACTCGGACAGGGGGCAATGAGCAGTTCTTC. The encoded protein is CATRTGGNEQFF.

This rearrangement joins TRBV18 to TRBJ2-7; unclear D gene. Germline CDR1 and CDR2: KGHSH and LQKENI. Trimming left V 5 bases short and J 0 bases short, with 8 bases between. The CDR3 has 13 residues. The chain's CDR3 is CASSGLSSYEQYF. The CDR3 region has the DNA TGTGCCAGCTCAGGGCTTAGCTCCTACGAGCAGTACTTC.

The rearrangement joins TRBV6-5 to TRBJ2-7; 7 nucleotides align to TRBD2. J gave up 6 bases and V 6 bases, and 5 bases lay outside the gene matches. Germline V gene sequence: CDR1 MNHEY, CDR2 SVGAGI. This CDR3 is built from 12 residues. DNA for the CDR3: TGTGCCAGCAGCGCCGGGAGGAGCGAGCAGTACTTC. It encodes CASSAGRSEQYF.

The CDR3 DNA reads TGCGCCAGCAGCCTTGGGACAGGGACAACCTACGAGCAGTACTTC. Amino acids: CASSLGTGTTYEQYF. This chain uses TRBV4-1 with TRBJ2-7; 9 nucleotides align to TRBD1. V lost 4 bases to trimming and J lost 2 bases; unmatched junction nucleotides: 6. The CDR3 is made up of 15 amino acids. Germline loops: CDR1 MGHRA, CDR2 YSYEKL.

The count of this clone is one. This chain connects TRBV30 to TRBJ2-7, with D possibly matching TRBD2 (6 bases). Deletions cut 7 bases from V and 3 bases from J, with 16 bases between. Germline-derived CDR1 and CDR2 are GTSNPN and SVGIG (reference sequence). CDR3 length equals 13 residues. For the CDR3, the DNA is TGTGCCTCGACGGGACTTCCCGTCTACGAGCAGTACTTC. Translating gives CASTGLPVYEQYF.

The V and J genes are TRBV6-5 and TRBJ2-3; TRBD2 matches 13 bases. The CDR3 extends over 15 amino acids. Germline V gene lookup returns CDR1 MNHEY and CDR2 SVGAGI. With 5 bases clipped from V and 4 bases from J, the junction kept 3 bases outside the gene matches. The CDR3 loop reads CASSRLAGGPDTQYF. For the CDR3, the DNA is TGTGCCAGCAGTCGACTAGCGGGAGGCCCAGATACGCAGTATTTT.

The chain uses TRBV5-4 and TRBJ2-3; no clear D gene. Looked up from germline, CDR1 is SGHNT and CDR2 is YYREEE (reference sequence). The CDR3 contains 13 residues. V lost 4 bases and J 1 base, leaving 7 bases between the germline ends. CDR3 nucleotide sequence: TGTGCCAGCAGCGCGGTCGGCACAGATACGCAGTATTTT. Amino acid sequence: CASSAVGTDTQYF.

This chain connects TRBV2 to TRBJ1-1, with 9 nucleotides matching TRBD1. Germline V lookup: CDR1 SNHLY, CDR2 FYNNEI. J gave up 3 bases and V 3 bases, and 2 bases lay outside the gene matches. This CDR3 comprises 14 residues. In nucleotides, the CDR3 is TGTGCCAGCAGTGATTGGACAGGGGACACTGAAGCTTTCTTT. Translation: CASSDWTGDTEAFF. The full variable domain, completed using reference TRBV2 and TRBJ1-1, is EPEVTQTPSHQVTQMGQEVILRCVPISNHLYFYWYRQILGQKVEFLVSFYNNEISEKSEIFDDQFSVERPDGSNFTLKIRSTKLEDSAMYFCASSDWTGDTEAFFGQGTRLTVV.

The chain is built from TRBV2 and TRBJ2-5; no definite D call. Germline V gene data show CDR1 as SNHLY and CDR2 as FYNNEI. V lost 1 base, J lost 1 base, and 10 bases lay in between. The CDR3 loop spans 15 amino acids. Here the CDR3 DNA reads TGTGCCAGCAGTGAAGTTAAGCGATTCCAAGAGACCCAGTACTTC. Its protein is CASSEVKRFQETQYF.

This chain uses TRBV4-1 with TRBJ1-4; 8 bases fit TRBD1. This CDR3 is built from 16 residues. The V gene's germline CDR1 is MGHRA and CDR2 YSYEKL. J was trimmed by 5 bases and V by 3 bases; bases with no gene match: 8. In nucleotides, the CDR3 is TGCGCCAGCAGCCATGGACAGGGCCCGCGAAATGAAAAACTGTTTTTT. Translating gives CASSHGQGPRNEKLFF.

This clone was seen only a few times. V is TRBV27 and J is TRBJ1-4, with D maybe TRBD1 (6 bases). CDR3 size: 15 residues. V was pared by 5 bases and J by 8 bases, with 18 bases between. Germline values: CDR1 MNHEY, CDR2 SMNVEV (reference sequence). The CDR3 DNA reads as TGTGCCAGCAGTACTCACAAGGGGGTAGTGGAAAAACTGTTTTTT. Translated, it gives CASSTHKGVVEKLFF.

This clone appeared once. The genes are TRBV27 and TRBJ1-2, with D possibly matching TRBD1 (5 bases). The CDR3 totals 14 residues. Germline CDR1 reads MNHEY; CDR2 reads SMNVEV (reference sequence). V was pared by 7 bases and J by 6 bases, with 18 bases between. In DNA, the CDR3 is TGTGCCAGCAAGTTTGGCCCCGGGGGAAATGGCTACACCTTC. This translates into CASKFGPGGNGYTF.

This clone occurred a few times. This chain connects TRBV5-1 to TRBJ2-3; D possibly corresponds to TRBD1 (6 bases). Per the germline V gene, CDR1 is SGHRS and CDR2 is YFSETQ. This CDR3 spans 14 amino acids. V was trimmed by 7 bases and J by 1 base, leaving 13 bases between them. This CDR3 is CASASRGGTDTQYF. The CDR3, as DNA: TGCGCCAGCGCGAGCAGGGGAGGCACAGATACGCAGTATTTT.